A single sample gave rise to the 23 T cell receptor beta chains below, sequenced in a study of Graves' ophthalmopathy and Graves' hyperthyroidism. From RNA, the CDR3 regions of TCR beta chains were amplified and sequenced. HTBI primers primed a first-round RT-PCR, and a second-round multiplex PCR followed. TCRdb itself ran the multiplex PCR reads through MiXCR, one entry per CDR3 protein. Of some 160,000 distinct CDR3 sequences in the sample, 39% were seen once. Sequencing was done on a sample of peripheral blood. Receptor source: a man under 40 with Graves' ophthalmopathy.

In its sample, this clonotype was seen once. The rearrangement uses TRBV30 and TRBJ2-2; 8 bases match TRBD1. Germline CDR1 is GTSNPN and CDR2 is SVGIG (reference sequence). The trim removed 0 bases at V and 4 bases at J, leaving 4 bases unmatched. This CDR3 spans 15 amino acids. CDR3 sequence: CAWSVGQGSTGELFF. The CDR3 bases are TGTGCCTGGAGTGTCGGACAGGGCTCCACCGGGGAGCTGTTTTTT.

The chain recombines TRBV19 with TRBJ2-7; 7 bases fit TRBD1. Trimming cost V 1 base and J 3 bases; bases outside gene matches: 6. The CDR3 covers 15 residues. CDR1 is LNHDA, CDR2 SQIVND, per germline (reference sequence). The CDR3 reads CASSIVGDSHYEQYF. CDR3 nucleotide sequence: TGTGCCAGTAGTATAGTTGGGGACAGCCACTACGAGCAGTACTTC. Complete variable domain (other parts from reference TRBV19 and TRBJ2-7): DGGITQSPKYLFRKEGQNVTLSCEQNLNHDAMYWYRQDPGQGLRLIYYSQIVNDFQKGDIAEGYSVSREKKESFPLTVTSAQKNPTAFYLCASSIVGDSHYEQYFGPGTRLTVT.

This clonotype was recorded many times. The chain uses TRBV27 and TRBJ2-7; 8 bases match TRBD2. The germline gives CDR1 MNHEY, CDR2 SMNVEV (reference sequence). V shed 4 bases, J shed 4 bases, and the junction held 21 bases outside the gene matches. This CDR3 region has 19 residues. The CDR3 coding sequence is TGTGCCAGCAGTTCCCCTTCGGGCGGGGGGAGGACAGCGGGGTACGAGCAGTACTTC. Its translation: CASSSPSGGGRTAGYEQYF.

The V call is TRBV11-1, the J call TRBJ1-1; D perhaps matches TRBD1 (5 bases). Trimming removed 1 base from V and 3 bases from J, with 9 bases in between. The length of the CDR3 is 14 residues. Germline V gene lookup returns CDR1 SGHAT and CDR2 FQDESV (reference sequence). The CDR3 DNA sequence: TGTGCCAGCAGCTTAGTGGGGGAGCACACTGAAGCTTTCTTT. As protein: CASSLVGEHTEAFF.

This clonotype was picked up many times. V and J are TRBV6-1 and TRBJ2-6; tentatively, D is TRBD1 (5 bases). The germline gives CDR1 MNHNS, CDR2 SASEGT. This CDR3 comprises 19 residues. V was clipped by 0 bases and J by 0 bases, with 15 bases between them. The CDR3: CASSEALRQWSSGANVLTF. CDR3 nucleotides: TGTGCCAGCAGTGAAGCGCTGAGACAGTGGAGCTCTGGGGCCAACGTCCTGACTTTC.

A word on this clonotype: Relative to the germline gene, one junction end is altered; a read error may explain this. The chain couples TRBV28 to TRBJ2-5; 12 bases agree with TRBD2. Germline lookup yields CDR1 MDHEN and CDR2 SYDVKM. CDR3 size: 17 residues. The CDR3 sequence is CAGRGVVLAGGWVTQYF. CDR3 DNA sequence: TGTGCCGGCAGGGGTGTGGTACTAGCGGGAGGTTGGGTGACCCAGTACTTC.

The CDR3 loop reads CASSLTFGADEQFF. The CDR3 coding sequence is TGTGCCAGCAGCTTAACCTTCGGCGCCGATGAGCAGTTCTTC. The chain uses TRBV7-3 and TRBJ2-1, with D unclear. The V and J ends lost 0 bases and 8 bases respectively, with 11 bases between them. The germline CDR1 and CDR2 sequences are SGHTA and FQGTGA. The CDR3 has 14 residues.

In this sample, this clonotype turned up many times. Written as DNA, the CDR3 is TGCAGCGACCTGCATTCCTCGGAGACCCAGTACTTC. This encodes CSDLHSSETQYF. The chain links TRBV29-1 to TRBJ2-5; no reliable D call. The CDR3 has 12 residues. Germline lookup yields CDR1 SQVTM and CDR2 ANQGSEA. Between the trimmed V and J ends, which lost 7 bases and 5 bases, there was a span of 14 bases.

This clonotype was found many times. This chain uses TRBV19 with TRBJ1-2, with TRBD1 identical over 7 bases. Per germline, CDR1 LNHDA and CDR2 SQIVND (reference sequence). The CDR3 spans 15 residues. The ends lost 5 bases at V and 4 bases at J; junction bases unmatched: 10. The CDR3 loop reads CASSPRQGPIYGYTF. CDR3 coding DNA: TGTGCCAGTAGTCCGAGACAGGGACCCATCTATGGCTACACCTTC.

This clonotype was picked up many times. DNA for the CDR3: TGTGCCAGCAGTTTAGATCCCAATGCAGGGGGGTCAGCGGGCAATCAGCCCCAGCATTTT. Its translation: CASSLDPNAGGSAGNQPQHF. The chain combines TRBV28 with TRBJ1-5, with 7 bases identical to TRBD1. With V trimmed by 2 bases and J by 2 bases, 18 bases remained unmatched. This CDR3 is 20 amino acids long. CDR1 is MDHEN, CDR2 SYDVKM, per germline.

At least ten counts were recorded for this clonotype. The chain recombines TRBV30 with TRBJ2-5, with a weak D call TRBD1 (6 bases). The germline V gene has CDR1 GTSNPN and CDR2 SVGIG (reference sequence). The CDR3 runs to 14 residues. Trimming took 2 bases from V and 5 from J, leaving 15 bases between them. The CDR3 protein is CAWSRDTQGETQYF. CDR3 sequence (DNA): TGTGCCTGGAGTCGGGACACCCAAGGGGAGACCCAGTACTTC.

This clonotype was seen many times. The CDR3 protein is CATSRGRTNQETQYF. DNA of the CDR3: TGTGCCACCAGCAGAGGGAGGACCAATCAAGAGACCCAGTACTTC. The rearrangement links TRBV15 to TRBJ2-5; D might be TRBD2 (5 bases). Germline V gives CDR1 LNHNV, CDR2 YYDKDF (reference sequence). V lost 1 base, J lost 2 bases, and 11 bases lay in between. The CDR3 is 15 residues long.

This clonotype was seen more than once but under ten times. The chain has TRBV11-2 and TRBJ1-1; 7 nucleotides agree with TRBD1. Germline V gene data show CDR1 as SGHAT and CDR2 as FQNNGV. The CDR3 is 14 residues long. V lost 3 bases and J lost 4; bases outside the gene matches: 5. CDR3 protein: CASSFGQVGTEAFF. The CDR3 DNA is TGTGCCAGCAGCTTTGGACAGGTGGGCACTGAAGCTTTCTTT.

The V and J genes are TRBV19 and TRBJ1-2; 9 nucleotides line up with TRBD1. Per germline, CDR1 LNHDA and CDR2 SQIVND (reference sequence). The CDR3 runs to 13 residues. The V gene end was trimmed by 7 bases and the J gene end by 7 bases; junction bases not matched to a gene: 7. CDR3 DNA sequence: TGTGCCAGTAACCCACAGGGGGCGAGTGGCTACACCTTC. Amino acid sequence: CASNPQGASGYTF.

This chain joins TRBV6-5 and TRBJ1-5, with a tentative D call TRBD1 (5 bases). The V and J ends lost 8 bases and 6 bases respectively, with 20 bases between them. The CDR3 extends over 15 amino acids. Germline CDR1 MNHEY, CDR2 SVGAGI. CDR3 in amino acids: CASGNVQGLSQPQHF. CDR3 sequence (DNA): TGTGCCAGCGGTAACGTCCAGGGCCTATCTCAGCCCCAGCATTTT.

The chain is built from TRBV11-3 and TRBJ2-7; 9 bases are a match to TRBD1. Germline loops: CDR1 SGHNT, CDR2 YENEEA. With 4 bases clipped from V and 5 bases from J, the junction kept 6 bases outside the gene matches. The CDR3 consists of 14 residues. CDR3 bases: TGTGCCAGCAGCTCTGGGACAGGGAGCGACGAGCAGTACTTC. Translation: CASSSGTGSDEQYF.

This clonotype was recorded at least ten times. The rearrangement joins TRBV12-3 or TRBV12-4 to TRBJ2-2; 9 bases agree with TRBD2. The J segment lost 8 bases and the V segment lost 10 bases, leaving 11 bases of the junction unmatched. The CDR3 loop spans 14 amino acids. The chain's CDR3 is CATLAGGSGGELFF. The CDR3 coding sequence is TGTGCCACCCTGGCGGGAGGGAGTGGAGGGGAGCTGTTTTTT.

In this sample, this clonotype turned up many times. V and J are TRBV19 and TRBJ1-3; TRBD1 matches 9 bases. Germline V gives CDR1 LNHDA, CDR2 SQIVND (reference sequence). The CDR3 has 14 amino acids. V was pared by 11 bases and J by 4 bases, with 9 bases of the junction left unmatched. The CDR3 bases are TGTGCCGGAGGGACAGGGTCCGGAGGAAACACCATATATTTT. Residues: CAGGTGSGGNTIYF.

V is TRBV7-9 and J is TRBJ1-1; D not resolved. Germline assignment: CDR1 SEHNR and CDR2 FQNEAQ (reference sequence). The CDR3 runs 14 residues. V was trimmed by 7 bases and J by 8 bases, leaving 20 bases between them. CDR3 amino acids: CASIVSEGTMEAFF. CDR3 in DNA: TGTGCCAGCATCGTCTCAGAAGGTACTATGGAAGCTTTCTTT.

The chain recombines TRBV6-1 with TRBJ2-7; 12 nucleotides agree with TRBD2. Germline assignment: CDR1 MNHNS and CDR2 SASEGT. The CDR3 loop spans 14 amino acids. After removal of 4 bases from V and 4 bases from J, the junction contained 2 bases not matched to a gene. The chain's CDR3 is CASSASGRGYEQYF. The CDR3 bases are TGTGCCAGCAGTGCTAGCGGGAGGGGGTACGAGCAGTACTTC.

This clonotype was seen a handful of times. The V call is TRBV12-3 or TRBV12-4, the J call TRBJ1-1; tentatively, D is TRBD1 (6 bases). The length of the CDR3 is 13 residues. Between the trimmed V and J ends, which lost 2 bases and 6 bases, there was a span of 10 bases. The DNA for the CDR3 is TGTGCCAGCAGTTTAACAGGGCGCGCTGAAGCTTTCTTT. Its protein is CASSLTGRAEAFF.

The table lists this clonotype with a few counts. The rearrangement joins TRBV6-5 to TRBJ1-5, with D uncertain. CDR3 length: 14 residues. Trimming pared 2 bases from V and 7 bases from J, leaving 12 bases between. The germline gives CDR1 MNHEY, CDR2 SVGAGI. DNA of the CDR3: TGTGCCAGCAGTTACGGAAACGAGGGCCAGCCCCAGCATTTT. It is translated as CASSYGNEGQPQHF.

This clonotype occurred many times. The CDR3 DNA is TGTGCCACCAGTGAGCGCCAGGGGAAAGCTTTCTTT. Translating gives CATSERQGKAFF. The gene calls are TRBV24-1 and TRBJ1-1; TRBD1 is a possible D gene (6 bases). The CDR3 contains 12 residues. Per the germline V gene, CDR1 is KGHDR and CDR2 is SFDVKD. Trimming stripped 4 bases from V and 9 bases from J, with 11 bases between.